This record concerns one TCR beta chain sequence. The antigen is undetermined. This record comes from a study of cytomegalovirus exposure and HLA in healthy donors. Findings and caveats of the study: Among the sequence variants, a highly shared cluster was likely an artifact of sequencing.

This PCR relied on a set of 60 Vbeta primers and 13 Jbeta primers. TCRdb keeps only in-frame clones here, not all; method: immunoSEQ multiplex PCR. Among 150,000 or so clones listed, around 84% were seen once. The source is a woman aged 35 to 49 in good health and CMV-seropositive. The sequenced material came from PBMCs.

The CDR3 sequence: CASSLSGTGYNEQFF. DNA for the CDR3: TGTGCCAGTAGTCTTTCCGGGACAGGCTACAATGAGCAGTTCTTC. The rearrangement joins TRBV19 to TRBJ2-1; 8 bases align to TRBD1. The CDR3 is made up of 15 amino acids. The ends lost 5 bases at V and 3 bases at J; junction bases unmatched: 6. CDR1 is LNHDA and CDR2 is SQIVND in the germline V gene (reference sequence). The full variable domain, completed using reference TRBV19 and TRBJ2-1, is DGGITQSPKYLFRKEGQNVTLSCEQNLNHDAMYWYRQDPGQGLRLIYYSQIVNDFQKGDIAEGYSVSREKKESFPLTVTSAQKNPTAFYLCASSLSGTGYNEQFFGPGTRLTVL.